Following are 18 T cell receptor beta chains from one sample sequenced in a study of blood T cells in healthy people across ages. With a J-beta primer mix and a sample-barcoded 5' primer, a second PCR ran about 6 to 11 cycles. TCRdb re-called the 5' RACE reads with MiXCR, one entry per CDR3 protein. The data show approximately 800,000 distinct CDR3 sequences, about 45% seen once. What was sequenced was blood. The receptor source for this set is a man aged 80 or over in good health.

This clonotype was counted once. This may arise from a read error, as a much more abundant clone is one base away. The chain recombines TRBV5-5 with TRBJ2-2; TRBD2 agrees at 11 bases. This CDR3 is 16 amino acids long. The germline V gene encodes CDR1 SGHKS and CDR2 YYEKEE (reference sequence). The DNA of the CDR3 is TGTGTCAGCAGCGCGACTAGCGGGATGGCCACCGGGGAGCTGTTTTTT. Translated: CVSSATSGMATGELFF.

The rearrangement joins TRBV7-9 to TRBJ2-5, with no clear D. V lost 5 bases and J lost 5, with 9 bases in between. This CDR3 contains 12 residues. CDR1 is SEHNR and CDR2 is FQNEAQ in the germline V gene (reference sequence). CDR3 nucleotide sequence: TGTGCCAGCAGCCCTATCGGGGAGACCCAGTACTTC. This gives the protein CASSPIGETQYF.

The chain is built from TRBV25-1 and TRBJ2-2, with D uncertain. The CDR3 runs to 16 residues. Germline V gene data show CDR1 as MGHDK and CDR2 as SYGVNS. Deletions cut 1 base from V and 5 bases from J, with 14 bases between. DNA for the CDR3: TGTGCCAGCAGTGAATTCGGTAGGAGTGAAACCGGGGAGCTGTTTTTT. The encoded protein is CASSEFGRSETGELFF.

This clonotype was seen only a few times. The rearrangement links TRBV29-1 to TRBJ2-2; no definite D call. CDR1 and CDR2 (germline): SQVTM, ANQGSEA. CDR3 length equals 11 residues. V lost 5 bases and J 6 bases, leaving 7 bases between the germline ends. The CDR3 is CSVTVAGELFF. CDR3 in DNA: TGCAGCGTTACGGTTGCCGGGGAGCTGTTTTTT.

This clonotype was seen more than once but under ten times. CDR3 sequence: CSASSWRAGDDTQYF. The CDR3 bases are TGCAGTGCTAGCTCATGGCGAGCGGGTGATGATACGCAGTATTTT. The gene calls are TRBV20-1 and TRBJ2-3, with D possibly TRBD2 on 6 matching bases. V gave up 3 bases and J gave up 6 bases, with 19 bases separating them. This CDR3 spans 15 amino acids. Germline V CDR1 and CDR2: DFQATT, SNEGSKA (reference sequence).

About this clonotype: The junction departs from the called germline gene at one end, perhaps through a read error. The rearrangement joins TRBV12-3 or TRBV12-4 to TRBJ1-5; D gene ambiguous. The CDR3 has 14 residues. The CDR3 nucleotides are TGTGCCAGCACCTCATTCGGTAGCAGTCAGCCCCAGCATTTT. Protein sequence: CASTSFGSSQPQHF.

This chain links TRBV20-1 with TRBJ2-3; no clear D. CDR1 and CDR2 from the germline V gene are DFQATT and SNEGSKA (reference sequence). The CDR3 covers 17 residues. The germline V and J ends were trimmed by 0 bases and 0 bases, with 16 bases remaining between them. The CDR3 nucleotides are TGCAGTGCTAGAGATCTGCTAGAGCGACGGAGCACAGATACGCAGTATTTT. Its translation: CSARDLLERRSTDTQYF.

This clonotype was observed a few times. This rearrangement joins TRBV7-2 to TRBJ2-7; 8 nucleotides agree with TRBD1. The J call may not be correct, given that the DNA end is closer to TRBJ2-1. The CDR3 spans 14 residues. The germline V gene has CDR1 SGHTA and CDR2 FQGNSA. CDR3 in amino acids: CASTDRASVGEQFF. CDR3 bases: TGTGCCAGCACGGACAGGGCTTCCGTGGGCGAGCAGTTCTTC.

This clonotype was seen a handful of times. The chain is built from TRBV20-1 and TRBJ2-7; D not resolved. Trimming removed 5 bases from V and 3 bases from J, with 17 bases in between. Germline-derived CDR1 and CDR2 are DFQATT and SNEGSKA (reference sequence). This CDR3 comprises 14 residues. The CDR3, as DNA: TGCAGTGCTGGATCAGACGGTCAGGACTACGAGCAGTACTTC. As protein: CSAGSDGQDYEQYF.

Only a few counts were recorded for this clonotype. One base away lies a much larger clone, so this may be a sequencing read error. The J gene is TRBJ2-1, the V gene TRBV12-3 or TRBV12-4; no clear D gene. The CDR3 covers 14 residues. Trimming removed 5 bases at V and 6 bases at J, with 14 bases between. Here the CDR3 reads CASSVVGFGNEQFF. CDR3 nucleotide sequence: TGTGCCAGCAGTGTAGTAGGGTTCGGCAATGAGCAGTTCTTC.

V is TRBV19 and J is TRBJ1-1; perhaps TRBD1 as D (5 bases). Deletions cut 7 bases from V and 10 bases from J, with 13 bases between. This CDR3 is built from 11 residues. The germline V gene encodes CDR1 LNHDA and CDR2 SQIVND (reference sequence). The CDR3, as DNA: TGTGCCAGTATCGGGGGGGTAGGAGCTTTCTTT. Translating gives CASIGGVGAFF.

As for this clonotype: Since a much larger clone is just one base distant, this may be a read error. The chain combines TRBV28 with TRBJ2-1; tentative D call: TRBD1 (5 bases). The DNA end favors TRBJ2-7, so the J call may be wrong. Looked up from germline, CDR1 is MDHEN and CDR2 is SYDVKM. This CDR3 is 14 amino acids long. CDR3 nucleotides: TGTGCCAGCTCAGGGAACATTGGTTACGATGAGCAGTACTTC. Its protein is CASSGNIGYDEQYF.

This clonotype turned up a few times. J is TRBJ1-2 and V is TRBV7-2; possible D gene TRBD1, 5 bases. V was shortened by 0 bases and J by 8 bases, with 13 bases between the two germline ends. CDR3 length equals 14 residues. Germline CDR1 SGHTA, CDR2 FQGNSA. The CDR3 region is CASSLARGVGGYTF. The CDR3 DNA sequence: TGTGCCAGCAGCTTAGCGAGGGGTGTGGGGGGCTACACCTTC.

The chain uses TRBV20-1 and TRBJ2-7; the D gene is possibly TRBD2 (7 bases). V lost 6 bases and J lost 3, with 27 bases in between. CDR1 is DFQATT, CDR2 SNEGSKA, per germline (reference sequence). CDR3 length: 17 amino acids. CDR3 amino acids: CSAGLHTGPGTIYEQYF. CDR3 nucleotides: TGCAGTGCCGGTTTACATACAGGGCCCGGGACTATCTACGAGCAGTACTTC.

This clonotype occurred a few times. This chain uses TRBV20-1 with TRBJ1-1; D unresolved. The CDR3 is 13 amino acids. Trimming shortened V by 4 bases and J by 3 bases, and 12 bases separated the two germline ends. The germline V gene encodes CDR1 DFQATT and CDR2 SNEGSKA (reference sequence). The chain's CDR3 is CSAILNSDTEAFF. As DNA, the CDR3 is TGCAGTGCTATCCTTAACTCGGACACTGAAGCTTTCTTT.

V is TRBV20-1 and J is TRBJ2-3; D unclear. The CDR3 has 14 amino acids. V shed 5 bases and J shed 4 bases, with 16 bases lying between them. CDR1 and CDR2 from the germline V gene are DFQATT and SNEGSKA (reference sequence). For the CDR3, the DNA is TGCAGTGCTCCCTCGACGGTGGGCGCAGATACGCAGTATTTT. It is translated as CSAPSTVGADTQYF.

This clonotype was detected only a few times. V gene TRBV7-9 combines with J gene TRBJ2-2; 11 nucleotides agree with TRBD2. The germline V gene has CDR1 SEHNR and CDR2 FQNEAQ (reference sequence). V lost 2 bases to trimming and J lost 2 bases; unmatched junction nucleotides: 7. The CDR3 consists of 18 residues. The CDR3 bases are TGTGCCAGCAGCTTAACACTAGCGGGAGTTGCTAACACCGGGGAGCTGTTTTTT. Encoded protein: CASSLTLAGVANTGELFF.

The chain recombines TRBV15 with TRBJ2-7, with D possibly being TRBD1 (6 bases). The germline V gene encodes CDR1 LNHNV and CDR2 YYDKDF (reference sequence). V shed 0 bases and J shed 0 bases, with 12 bases lying between them. The length of the CDR3 is 16 residues. The CDR3 region is CATSRDQKGVSYEQYF. The CDR3 DNA is TGTGCCACCAGCAGAGATCAGAAGGGGGTCTCCTACGAGCAGTACTTC.